This T cell receptor (beta chain) was retrieved from a study of TIL therapy for anti-PD-1-resistant metastatic lung cancer. Study-wide background: Median tumor PD-L1 proportion score was 6%. Study-wide findings and caveats: The baseline peripheral repertoire was partially replaced by infused TIL clonotypes that later decayed.

Regarding time point: pre-treatment sample, taken before nivolumab and TIL therapy. The germline gives CDR1 KGHSH, CDR2 LQKENI. The CDR3 has 14 amino acids. The V end was cut by 3 bases, the J end by 6 bases, with 11 bases between. Comments on this clone: Its antigen is still unknown.

Sequencing used immunoSEQ v3. The protocol was immunoSEQ multiplex PCR, while the TCRdb copy is restricted to in-frame clones and leaves out a portion. The top ten hold roughly 5.7% of the sample, which has about 36,000 clones, around 70% seen once. This clonotype was obtained from a person aged 25-85 years with non-small cell lung cancer. The chain uses TRBV18 and TRBJ1-4, with TRBD1 as a possible D gene (6 bases). This specimen consisted of blood, obtained at baseline. The CDR3 loop reads CASSPSQGHEKLFF. The CDR3 region has the DNA TGTGCCAGCTCACCTTCACAGGGACATGAAAAACTGTTTTTT.